This TCR beta chain was identified in a study of cytomegalovirus exposure and HLA in healthy donors. Findings and limits, study-wide: Apparent HLA restriction characterized most CMV-associated TCR beta chains in a later analysis. A further, later analysis showed that HLA-associated TCR beta chains (compared with equally common others) were more clonally expanded. Highly shared variants forming one cluster were likely a sequencing artifact. Prediction of most subjects' HLA-A and HLA-B alleles by TCR beta sequences was reportedly accurate.

Note on this clone: Its antigen is currently unknown.

Unmatched junction bases numbered 10, after V lost 7 bases and J lost 1 base. CDR3 length: 16 amino acids. CDR1 is MNHEY, CDR2 SMNVEV, per germline (reference sequence). PCR employed 60 Vbeta and 13 Jbeta primers. The repertoire was sequenced with immunoSEQ multiplex PCR; TCRdb's copy has only in-frame clones and lacks some. The repertoire holds approximately 300,000 clones, with around four fifths as singletons. Material for sequencing was PBMCs. This chain connects TRBV27 to TRBJ1-5, with TRBD1 identical over 7 bases. The receptor was derived from a woman between 35 and 50 years old in good health and CMV-seropositive. The CDR3 is CASTRYRGTSNQPQHF. For the CDR3, the DNA is TGTGCCAGCACCCGCTACAGGGGAACCAGCAATCAGCCCCAGCATTTT.